Below are 10 T cell receptor beta chains sequenced from a single sample in a study of OX40 agonist ivuxolimab in advanced cancers. Method: immunoSEQ multiplex PCR; TCRdb's copy keeps in-frame clones and lacks some. The sample has approximately 58,000 clones; 82% are singletons. The starting material was CD4+ or CD8+ T cells sorted from blood, obtained in a trial of the OX40 agonist ivuxolimab. These receptors all come from an adult with an advanced solid tumor such as melanoma, head and neck, liver or kidney cancer.

The CDR3 protein is CASSPGTRVTGELFF. DNA for the CDR3: TGTGCCAGCAGCCCCGGGACTAGAGTTACCGGGGAGCTGTTTTTT. This chain joins TRBV7-2 and TRBJ2-2, with TRBD2 matching 8 bases. The CDR3 is made up of 15 amino acids. Trimming cost V 5 bases and J 5 bases; bases outside gene matches: 7. CDR1 is SGHTA, CDR2 FQGNSA, per germline.

This clone appeared once. The J gene is TRBJ1-5, the V gene TRBV30; no firm D call. From germline, CDR1 is GTSNPN and CDR2 SVGIG (reference sequence). V gave up 0 bases and J gave up 5 bases, with 11 bases separating them. CDR3 length: 14 residues. This CDR3 is CAWSVRSGDQPQHF. DNA for the CDR3: TGTGCCTGGAGTGTACGGAGCGGGGATCAGCCCCAGCATTTT.

This clone showed up just a few times. As DNA, the CDR3 is TGCGCCAGCGGCGACAGGGTACGTGGCTACACCTTC. Translated, it gives CASGDRVRGYTF. The V call is TRBV5-1, the J call TRBJ1-2; TRBD1 aligns across 7 bases. Trimming cost V 7 bases and J 7 bases; bases outside gene matches: 7. The V gene's germline CDR1 is SGHRS and CDR2 YFSETQ. The CDR3 is made up of 12 amino acids.

The rearrangement joins TRBV19 to TRBJ1-3, with TRBD1 matching 9 bases. Losses at the gene ends were 4 bases for V and 0 bases for J; bases not matched to a gene: 7. Looked up from germline, CDR1 is LNHDA and CDR2 is SQIVND (reference sequence). The CDR3 covers 17 residues. The DNA for the CDR3 is TGTGCCAGTAGTAGGGGCAGGACAGGGGACTCTGGAAACACCATATATTTT. Protein: CASSRGRTGDSGNTIYF.

This clone was seen just once. J is TRBJ1-5 and V is TRBV6-5, with TRBD1 identical over 7 bases. The germline gives CDR1 MNHEY, CDR2 SVGAGI. This CDR3 contains 15 residues. V lost 6 bases to trimming and J lost 0 bases; unmatched junction nucleotides: 5. This CDR3 is CASRPQGSSNQPQHF. Here the CDR3 DNA reads TGTGCCAGCAGACCACAGGGGAGTAGCAATCAGCCCCAGCATTTT.

In nucleotides, the CDR3 is TGTGCCTGGAGTGGCCACAGGGCGATGTGGCAAGAGACCCAGTACTTC. Amino acids: CAWSGHRAMWQETQYF. The chain joins TRBV30 to TRBJ2-5, with D possibly matching TRBD1 (6 bases). The germline V gene has CDR1 GTSNPN and CDR2 SVGIG (reference sequence). CDR3 length equals 16 residues. Trimming shortened V by 1 base and J by 2 bases, and 17 bases separated the two germline ends.

This chain uses TRBV19 with TRBJ2-7; 13 nucleotides align to TRBD2. With 5 bases clipped from V and 4 bases from J, the junction kept 14 bases outside the gene matches. The CDR3 has 18 residues. Germline V gene sequence: CDR1 LNHDA, CDR2 SQIVND (reference sequence). This CDR3 reads CASSPRPGLAGLGYEQYF. CDR3 DNA: TGTGCCAGTAGTCCCCGTCCGGGACTAGCGGGGCTGGGATACGAGCAGTACTTC.

This sequence joins TRBV5-1 and TRBJ2-3; D perhaps matches TRBD1 (5 bases). This CDR3 has 12 residues. CDR1 and CDR2 (germline): SGHRS, YFSETQ. With 5 bases removed from V and 7 bases from J, the gap between germline ends came to 11 bases. DNA for the CDR3: TGCGCCAGCAGTTTTGACAGCTATACGCAGTATTTT. It is translated as CASSFDSYTQYF.

This clone was seen only a few times. The V call is TRBV5-6, the J call TRBJ2-5; 8 bases fit TRBD1. This CDR3 is 15 amino acids long. V was pared by 4 bases and J by 3 bases, with 8 bases of the junction left unmatched. CDR1 is SGHDT, CDR2 YYEEEE, per germline. The CDR3 sequence: CASSRGQGREETQYF. The CDR3, as DNA: TGTGCCAGCAGCCGTGGACAGGGTAGGGAAGAGACCCAGTACTTC.

V gene TRBV2 combines with J gene TRBJ1-2, with TRBD1 as a possible D gene (5 bases). Germline V CDR1 and CDR2: SNHLY, FYNNEI. The CDR3 totals 13 residues. Trimming took off 8 bases at V and 8 bases at J, with 18 bases between the two ends. The CDR3 protein is CASFSWGRRGYTF. The CDR3 bases are TGTGCCAGCTTCTCGTGGGGCCGGCGGGGCTACACCTTC. Full variable domain (remainder filled in from reference TRBV2 and TRBJ1-2): EPEVTQTPSHQVTQMGQEVILRCVPISNHLYFYWYRQILGQKVEFLVSFYNNEISEKSEIFDDQFSVERPDGSNFTLKIRSTKLEDSAMYFCASFSWGRRGYTFGSGTRLTVV.